Shown below are 24 T cell receptor beta chains from a single sample sequenced in a study of blood T cell repertoires in COVID-19. Repertoires were generated with immunoSEQ multiplex PCR, while TCRdb's copy carries only in-frame clones and drops some. The sample shows 75,000 to 80,000 clones, 91% of them seen only once. The specimen sequenced was peripheral blood. These receptors originate from a human donor in a cohort sampled during active COVID-19.

The chain recombines TRBV9 with TRBJ1-1, with TRBD1 matching over 7 bases. This CDR3 is 15 amino acids long. The trim removed 0 bases at V and 7 bases at J, leaving 9 bases unmatched. Looked up from germline, CDR1 is SGDLS and CDR2 is YYNGEE. CDR3 coding DNA: TGTGCCAGCAGCGTAGGGGGGACAGTCTACCATGAAGCTTTCTTT. It translates to CASSVGGTVYHEAFF.

The chain recombines TRBV6-4 with TRBJ2-2; 7 bases line up with TRBD2. This CDR3 is built from 17 residues. Germline V gene lookup returns CDR1 MRHNA and CDR2 SNTAGT. The V and J ends lost 3 bases and 4 bases, in that order; junction bases with no gene match: 11. The CDR3 reads CASSEALTASGTGELFF. The CDR3 nucleotides are TGTGCCAGCAGTGAGGCGTTGACGGCTAGCGGCACCGGGGAGCTGTTTTTT.

The V gene is TRBV20-1, the J gene TRBJ2-7; 9 bases line up with TRBD2. Losses at the gene ends were 3 bases for V and 4 bases for J; bases not matched to a gene: 16. The CDR3 has 17 amino acids. Per germline, CDR1 DFQATT and CDR2 SNEGSKA (reference sequence). The CDR3, as DNA: TGCAGTGCTAGTCTCCTTGGGACTAGCTCGAGAACGTACGAGCAGTACTTC. Its translation: CSASLLGTSSRTYEQYF.

This sequence joins TRBV4-3 and TRBJ2-7; 7 bases are shared with TRBD1. The CDR3 spans 17 residues. The germline V gene encodes CDR1 LGHNA and CDR2 YSLEER. Unmatched junction bases numbered 14, after V lost 0 bases and J lost 6 bases. CDR3 sequence (DNA): TGCGCCAGCAGCCAAGATTTCCGGGACAGCCGTAGCCTCGAGCAGTACTTC. It codes for CASSQDFRDSRSLEQYF.

The genes are TRBV7-9 and TRBJ1-2; 7 nucleotides agree with TRBD1. The CDR3 spans 14 residues. The V gene's germline CDR1 is SEHNR and CDR2 FQNEAQ (reference sequence). Losses at the gene ends were 4 bases for V and 4 bases for J; bases not matched to a gene: 6. CDR3 DNA sequence: TGTGCCAGCAGCTCCCGACAGGGATCCTATGGCTACACCTTC. It encodes CASSSRQGSYGYTF.

The gene calls are TRBV6-1 and TRBJ1-5, with D tentatively TRBD1 (5 bases). V was trimmed by 3 bases and J by 4 bases, leaving 7 bases between them. Germline V gene sequence: CDR1 MNHNS, CDR2 SASEGT. There are 13 residues in the CDR3. The CDR3 is CASSEGLNQPQHF. CDR3 DNA sequence: TGTGCCAGCAGTGAGGGACTGAATCAGCCCCAGCATTTT.

This sequence joins TRBV15 and TRBJ2-5, with 8 bases lining up with TRBD1. The germline gives CDR1 LNHNV, CDR2 YYDKDF (reference sequence). This CDR3 is built from 18 residues. With 5 bases clipped from V and 1 base from J, the junction kept 15 bases outside the gene matches. The CDR3 reads CATSPGQGALRSQETQYF. The DNA of the CDR3 is TGTGCCACCAGCCCCGGCCAGGGGGCGCTTCGGTCCCAAGAGACCCAGTACTTC.

This chain uses TRBV19 with TRBJ2-7, with 8 bases fitting TRBD1. The CDR3 has 13 amino acids. Germline V gene data show CDR1 as LNHDA and CDR2 as SQIVND (reference sequence). The trim removed 5 bases at V and 4 bases at J, leaving 4 bases unmatched. In DNA, the CDR3 is TGTGCCAGTAGTCCGGGACAGGCTTACGAGCAGTACTTC. It encodes CASSPGQAYEQYF.

The chain couples TRBV18 to TRBJ1-3; D perhaps matches TRBD1 (6 bases). Germline V gene data show CDR1 as KGHSH and CDR2 as LQKENI. V was cut by 4 bases and J by 0 bases, with 13 bases left in between. The CDR3 sequence is 16 residues long. DNA for the CDR3: TGTGCCAGCTCACAGAGACAGGACAGCTCTGGAAACACCATATATTTT. Amino acid sequence: CASSQRQDSSGNTIYF.

The chain carries TRBV2 and TRBJ1-1, with D unresolved. This CDR3 contains 11 residues. Germline CDR1 and CDR2: SNHLY and FYNNEI. Trimming took off 5 bases at V and 6 bases at J, with 7 bases between the two ends. The CDR3 coding sequence is TGTGCCAGCAGTTCCATTTCTGAAGCTTTCTTT. This gives the protein CASSSISEAFF. Combining the CDR3 with reference TRBV2 and TRBJ1-1 gives the whole variable domain EPEVTQTPSHQVTQMGQEVILRCVPISNHLYFYWYRQILGQKVEFLVSFYNNEISEKSEIFDDQFSVERPDGSNFTLKIRSTKLEDSAMYFCASSSISEAFFGQGTRLTVV.

The chain is built from TRBV6-2 or TRBV6-3 and TRBJ1-5, with 7 bases identical to TRBD1. The germline V gene encodes CDR1 MNHEY and CDR2 SVGEGT. The length of the CDR3 is 19 residues. V was pared by 0 bases and J by 0 bases, with 11 bases of the junction left unmatched. CDR3: CASSYSTLDRLHSNQPQHF. Written as DNA, the CDR3 is TGTGCCAGCAGTTACTCGACGCTGGACAGGCTTCATAGCAATCAGCCCCAGCATTTT.

This chain joins TRBV7-2 and TRBJ2-5; 9 bases are a match to TRBD2. After removal of 4 bases from V and 5 bases from J, the junction contained 11 bases not matched to a gene. The CDR3 contains 16 residues. Germline CDR1 is SGHTA and CDR2 is FQGNSA. The CDR3 loop reads CASSSPGSSGAETQYF. CDR3 DNA: TGTGCCAGCAGCTCTCCTGGGTCTAGCGGGGCGGAGACCCAGTACTTC. The full variable domain, rest sourced from reference TRBV7-2 and TRBJ2-5, is GAGVSQSPSNKVTEKGKDVELRCDPISGHTALYWYRQSLGQGLEFLIYFQGNSAPDKSGLPSDRFSAERTGGSVSTLTIQRTQQEDSAVYLCASSSPGSSGAETQYFGPGTRLLVL.

The chain couples TRBV7-2 to TRBJ2-1; D not resolved. Germline CDR1 and CDR2: SGHTA and FQGNSA. V was trimmed by 3 bases and J by 8 bases, leaving 11 bases between them. This CDR3 has 13 amino acids. The CDR3 spells CASSLLMEHEQFF. CDR3 coding DNA: TGTGCCAGCAGCTTGCTTATGGAGCATGAGCAGTTCTTC.

V usage is TRBV10-3 and J usage is TRBJ1-2, with 11 nucleotides matching TRBD1. The germline V gene has CDR1 ENHRY and CDR2 SYGVKD. CDR3 size: 14 residues. The junction had 9 bases not matched to a gene; V was cut back by 10 bases and J by 5 bases. CDR3 DNA sequence: TGTGCCACCCACCCGGGACAGGGGGGGTATGGCTACACCTTC. This translates into CATHPGQGGYGYTF.

This clone showed up just a few times. The gene calls are TRBV19 and TRBJ1-6; D perhaps matches TRBD1 (5 bases). This CDR3 has 15 residues. Germline CDR1 is LNHDA and CDR2 is SQIVND (reference sequence). V gave up 1 base and J gave up 7 bases, with 11 bases separating them. CDR3 residues: CASSIAGRGNSPLHF. The CDR3 nucleotides read TGTGCCAGTAGTATAGCAGGTCGGGGGAATTCACCCCTCCACTTT.

The CDR3 loop reads CASSRSQGTETQYF. Written as DNA, the CDR3 is TGTGCCAGTAGTAGGTCGCAGGGTACCGAGACCCAGTACTTC. This chain joins TRBV19 and TRBJ2-5, with TRBD1 as a possible D gene (5 bases). This CDR3 has 14 residues. Germline values: CDR1 LNHDA, CDR2 SQIVND (reference sequence). V was trimmed by 4 bases and J by 5 bases, leaving 14 bases between them.

The rearrangement uses TRBV7-2 and TRBJ2-7; TRBD2 agrees at 9 bases. The germline V gene has CDR1 SGHTA and CDR2 FQGNSA. This CDR3 region has 15 residues. V lost 1 base to trimming and J lost 2 bases; unmatched junction nucleotides: 3. CDR3: CASSLVAGAAYEQYF. The CDR3 DNA is TGTGCCAGCAGCTTAGTAGCGGGGGCGGCCTACGAGCAGTACTTC.

For the CDR3, the DNA is TGCGCCAGCAGCCGAGGAGCGAGTTCCTACAATGAGCAGTTCTTC. This gives the protein CASSRGASSYNEQFF. The genes are TRBV4-3 and TRBJ2-1; D is unresolved. The V gene lost 4 bases and the J gene lost 1 base, with 11 bases spanning the gap. CDR1 is LGHNA, CDR2 YSLEER, per germline. The CDR3 spans 15 residues.

This clone was recorded a few times. The rearrangement joins TRBV4-2 to TRBJ2-1; D might be TRBD1 (5 bases). V dropped 3 bases and J dropped 0 bases, with 6 bases sitting between them. Germline V gene data show CDR1 as LGHNA and CDR2 as YNFKEQ. The CDR3 sequence is 14 residues long. The CDR3 DNA reads TGTGCCAGCAGCCATGACAGCTCCTACAATGAGCAGTTCTTC. This gives the protein CASSHDSSYNEQFF.

This chain links TRBV5-4 with TRBJ2-5; D is uncertain. The germline V and J ends were trimmed by 6 bases and 4 bases, with 16 bases remaining between them. CDR1 is SGHNT, CDR2 YYREEE, per germline (reference sequence). The CDR3 has 14 amino acids. Here the CDR3 reads CASKALGGRETQYF. The DNA for the CDR3 is TGTGCCAGCAAGGCTCTTGGCGGCCGAGAGACCCAGTACTTC. Filled out from reference TRBV5-4 and TRBJ2-5, the complete variable domain reads ETGVTQSPTHLIKTRGQQVTLRCSSQSGHNTVSWYQQALGQGPQFIFQYYREEENGRGNFPPRFSGLQFPNYSSELNVNALELDDSALYLCASKALGGRETQYFGPGTRLLVL.

The chain couples TRBV5-5 to TRBJ1-4, with D possibly matching TRBD1 (6 bases). The V end was cut by 4 bases, the J end by 5 bases, with 12 bases between. The CDR3 is 14 amino acids. Germline assignment: CDR1 SGHKS and CDR2 YYEKEE (reference sequence). The CDR3 protein is CASSTQGLNEKLFF. The CDR3, as DNA: TGTGCCAGCAGCACACAGGGACTAAATGAAAAACTGTTTTTT.

V is TRBV29-1 and J is TRBJ2-3; 8 bases agree with TRBD2. V trimming: 0 bases; J trimming: 4 bases; junction bases outside the gene matches: 3. The germline CDR1 and CDR2 sequences are SQVTM and ANQGSEA. CDR3 length: 14 residues. CDR3: CSVEESRGADTQYF. The CDR3 DNA sequence: TGCAGCGTTGAAGAATCGCGGGGGGCAGATACGCAGTATTTT.

V and J are TRBV15 and TRBJ2-7; 10 bases line up with TRBD1. The length of the CDR3 is 15 residues. CDR1 and CDR2 from the germline V gene are LNHNV and YYDKDF (reference sequence). V was clipped by 1 base and J by 6 bases; unmatched bases: 6. Written as DNA, the CDR3 is TGTGCCACCAGCAGAGGGGGGACAGGGGTGTTCGAGCAGTACTTC. It encodes CATSRGGTGVFEQYF. Full variable domain (remainder filled in from reference TRBV15 and TRBJ2-7): DAMVIQNPRYQVTQFGKPVTLSCSQTLNHNVMYWYQQKSSQAPKLLFHYYDKDFNNEADTPDNFQSRRPNTSFCFLDIRSPGLGDTAMYLCATSRGGTGVFEQYFGPGTRLTVT.

This clone was detected only once. This chain uses TRBV3-1 (or the pseudogene TRBV3-2) with TRBJ2-5; 10 bases line up with TRBD1. Germline CDR1 and CDR2: LGHDT and YNNKEL (reference sequence). This CDR3 region has 15 residues. The V and J ends lost 4 bases and 5 bases, in that order; junction bases with no gene match: 7. The CDR3 loop is CASSLGQGHEETQYF. The DNA of the CDR3 is TGTGCCAGCAGCCTGGGACAGGGGCATGAGGAGACCCAGTACTTC.